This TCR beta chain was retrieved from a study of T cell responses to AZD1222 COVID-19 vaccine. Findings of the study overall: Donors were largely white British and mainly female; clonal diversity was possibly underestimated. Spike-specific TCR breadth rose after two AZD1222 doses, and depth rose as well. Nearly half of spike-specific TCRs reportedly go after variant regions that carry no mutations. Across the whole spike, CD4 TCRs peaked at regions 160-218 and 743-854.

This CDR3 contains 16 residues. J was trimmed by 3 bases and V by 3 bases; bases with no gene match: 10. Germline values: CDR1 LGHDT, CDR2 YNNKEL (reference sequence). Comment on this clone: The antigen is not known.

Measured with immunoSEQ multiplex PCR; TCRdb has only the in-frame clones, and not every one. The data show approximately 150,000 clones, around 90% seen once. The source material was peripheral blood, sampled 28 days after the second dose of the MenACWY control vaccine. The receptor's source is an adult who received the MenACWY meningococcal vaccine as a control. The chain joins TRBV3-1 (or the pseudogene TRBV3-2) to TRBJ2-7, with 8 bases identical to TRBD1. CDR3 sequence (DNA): TGTGCCAGCAGCCACGGATCCGGGACAGGCATCTACGAGCAGTACTTC. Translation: CASSHGSGTGIYEQYF.